The rows below give T cell receptor beta chains drawn from one sample of a study of regulatory and conventional T cells in RAG deficiency. Profiled with immunoSEQ multiplex PCR; TCRdb holds only in-frame clones, not every one. Of around 29,000 clones detected, 90% to 97% appear once; the ten largest clones hold 0.35%. These data were also filed under a second study, of regulatory T cells.

Sequenced material: CD25- CD4+ T cells sorted from blood. Source of these receptors: a human donor in good health. CDR3s include the opening cysteine and the closing phenylalanine or tryptophan. The D gene is left open where the match is weak. Size values are once, few and many counts, or a class for expanded clones, and some rows have none.

NA	TRBV15	NA	TRBJ2-7	TGTGCCACCAGCACGCGACAGGTAACCTACGAGCAGTACTTC	CATSTRQVTYEQYF
TRBD1	TRBV7-2	NA	TRBJ1-2	TGTGCCAGCAGCTCGGGACAGGGAGGGTCGAACTATGGCTACACCTTC	CASSSGQGGSNYGYTF
NA	TRBV5-6	NA	TRBJ1-1	TGTGCCAGCAGCTTGCTGGGGCGATACGGTTTTGAAGCTTTCTTT	CASSLLGRYGFEAFF
NA	TRBV5-4	NA	TRBJ2-3	TGTGCCAGCAGCTTGCCCCCGGCAGGGACTGGAGATACGCAGTATTTT	CASSLPPAGTGDTQYF
NA	TRBV7-9	NA	TRBJ2-7	TGTGCCAGCAGCCCTATAAGGGGCCCCTACGAGCAGTACTTC	CASSPIRGPYEQYF
TRBD1	TRBV30	NA	TRBJ2-5	TGTGCCTGGAGCCCCTCCATAGGACAGGGGGCCGAAGAGACCCAGTACTTC	CAWSPSIGQGAEETQYF
NA	TRBV6-5	NA	TRBJ1-3	TGTGCCAGCAGCCTTGGAAACACCATATATTTT	CASSLGNTIYF
NA	TRBV5-1	NA	TRBJ1-5	TGCGCCAGCAGCCCCCAATCCGGGAAAGATCAGCCCCAGCATTTT	CASSPQSGKDQPQHF
TRBD2	TRBV10-1	NA	TRBJ2-1	TGCGCCAGCAGTCTGGGGGAGGGACTTTACAATGAGCAGTTCTTC	CASSLGEGLYNEQFF
TRBD2	TRBV27	NA	TRBJ2-7	TGTGCCAGCAGTTACAGCGGGATTCGGGTCGGGCCTTACGAGCAGTACTTC	CASSYSGIRVGPYEQYF
TRBD2	TRBV18	NA	TRBJ2-7	TGTGCCAGCTCACCACTAGCGGGAGGGCGAGAGCAGTACTTC	CASSPLAGGREQYF
NA	TRBV7-9	NA	TRBJ2-5	TGTGCCAGCAGCTTAGCTGGGGGACTTCAAGAGACCCAGTACTTC	CASSLAGGLQETQYF
TRBD2	TRBV6-1	NA	TRBJ2-7	TGTGCCAGCAGTCTTCGCGGGGGACCCTACGAGCAGTACTTC	CASSLRGGPYEQYF
NA	TRBV5-1	NA	TRBJ2-1	TGCGCCAGCAGCTTGGGGGCAACTGGTCTCAATGAGCAGTTCTTC	CASSLGATGLNEQFF
NA	TRBV11-2	NA	TRBJ1-5	TGTGCCAGCAGCTTAGCCGGGGGTTCCAATCAGCCCCAGCATTTT	CASSLAGGSNQPQHF
NA	TRBV5-6	once	TRBJ1-1	TGTGCCAGCAGCTTTGGAGTGTACCGATCGAACACTGAAGCTTTCTTT	CASSFGVYRSNTEAFF
TRBD2	TRBV14	once	TRBJ2-1	TGTGCCAGCAGCCCAATAAGCGGGGGGGCTCTGTCCTACAATGAGCAGTTCTTC	CASSPISGGALSYNEQFF
TRBD2	TRBV30	NA	TRBJ2-4	TGTGCCTGGAGTGTGCGGGGGGGGCAAAACATTCAGTACTTC	CAWSVRGGQNIQYF
NA	TRBV9	NA	TRBJ1-1	TGTGCCAGCAGCCCTACGACAGGTTCAAACACTGAAGCTTTCTTT	CASSPTTGSNTEAFF
NA	TRBV27	NA	TRBJ1-1	TGTGCCAGCAGTTCGGGGGGCAAGGTCTCTGAAGCTTTCTTT	CASSSGGKVSEAFF
NA	TRBV19	NA	TRBJ1-2	TGTGCCAGTAGTATGGCGACAGCCGCGGGCTACACCTTC	CASSMATAAGYTF
TRBD1	TRBV6-1	NA	TRBJ1-2	TGTGCCAGCAGTGCCGGACTTATTGACAGGGAAACCTACTATGGCTACACCTTC	CASSAGLIDRETYYGYTF
TRBD2	TRBV7-9	NA	TRBJ2-7	TGTGCCAGCAGCCCAGGGACTAGCGGCACTCGCGAGCAGTACTTC	CASSPGTSGTREQYF
TRBD2	TRBV5-1	NA	TRBJ2-5	TGCGCCAGCAGCTTGGACCGCCAACTAGCGCTGCAGACCCAGTACTTC	CASSLDRQLALQTQYF
TRBD1	TRBV7-4	NA	TRBJ1-5	TGTGCCAGCAGCGCTGCCGGGACAGGGGAGAATAGCAATCAGCCCCAGCATTTT	CASSAAGTGENSNQPQHF
TRBD1	TRBV9	once	TRBJ1-1	TGTGCCACCTCACTTTTGGCTTCCCCTCTCGTCCAGGGGGCGGGTGAAGCTTTCTTT	CATSLLASPLVQGAGEAFF
TRBD2	TRBV7-2	NA	TRBJ2-7	TGTGCCAGCAGCTGGACTAGCGGGAGTTACGAGCAGTACTTC	CASSWTSGSYEQYF
TRBD2	TRBV18	NA	TRBJ2-7	TGTGCCAGCTCACCAGGGACTAGCGGCGCCTACGAGCAGTACTTC	CASSPGTSGAYEQYF
TRBD1	TRBV7-2	few	TRBJ1-1	TGTGCCAGCAGCTTAGTGGGACAGGGGGTCGGCACTGAAGCTTTCTTT	CASSLVGQGVGTEAFF
NA	TRBV7-2	NA	TRBJ2-1	TGTGCCAGCAGCCCAACACAGGGCGCTGAGTTCTTC	CASSPTQGAEFF